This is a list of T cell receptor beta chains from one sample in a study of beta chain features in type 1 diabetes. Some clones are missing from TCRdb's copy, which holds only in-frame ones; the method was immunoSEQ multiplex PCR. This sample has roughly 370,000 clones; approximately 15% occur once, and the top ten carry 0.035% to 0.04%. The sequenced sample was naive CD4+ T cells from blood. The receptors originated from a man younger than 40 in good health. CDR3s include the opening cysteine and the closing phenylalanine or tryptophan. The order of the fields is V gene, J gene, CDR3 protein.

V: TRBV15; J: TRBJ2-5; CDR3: CATSIDQFVGTQYF
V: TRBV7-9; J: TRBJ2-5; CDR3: CASSFPETQYF
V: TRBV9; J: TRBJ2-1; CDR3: CASSVVGGGEQFF
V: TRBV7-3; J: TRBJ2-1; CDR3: CASSPRGAGYNEQFF
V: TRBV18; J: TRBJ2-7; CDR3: CASSPPRGRVSEQYF
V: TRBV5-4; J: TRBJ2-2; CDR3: CASSSSGTGTGELFF
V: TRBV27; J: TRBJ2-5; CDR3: CASSFRGETQYF
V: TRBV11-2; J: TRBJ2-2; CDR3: CASSLVASAGELFF
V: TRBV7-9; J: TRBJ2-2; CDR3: CASRYSNTGELFF
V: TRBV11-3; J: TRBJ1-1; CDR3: CASSLVAREAFF
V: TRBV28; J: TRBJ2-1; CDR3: CASTPPLASRGDEQFF
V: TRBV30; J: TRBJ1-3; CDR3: CAWSKAIRDGNTIYF
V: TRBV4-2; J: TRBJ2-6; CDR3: CASSQMIRTRANVLTF
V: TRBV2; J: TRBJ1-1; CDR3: CASWRRMNTEAFF
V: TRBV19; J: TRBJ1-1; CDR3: CASRSGEGLGSVEAFF
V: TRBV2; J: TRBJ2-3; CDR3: CATSAQGTDTQYF
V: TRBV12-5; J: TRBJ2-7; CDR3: CASGFGTSGHYEQYF
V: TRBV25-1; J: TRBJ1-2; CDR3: CASSEFNYGYTF
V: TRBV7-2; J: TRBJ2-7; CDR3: CASSLGSSAHYEQYF
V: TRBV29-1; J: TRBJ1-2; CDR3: CSGTPGTGDYGYTF
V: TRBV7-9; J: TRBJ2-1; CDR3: CASSWVAGGSNEQFF
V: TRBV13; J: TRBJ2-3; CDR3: CASSSTSGGAPSTDTQYF
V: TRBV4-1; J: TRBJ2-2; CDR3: CASSQGQGNTGELFF
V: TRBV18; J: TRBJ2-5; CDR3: CASSLGQETQYF
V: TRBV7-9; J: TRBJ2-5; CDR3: CASSLFHGTKETQYF
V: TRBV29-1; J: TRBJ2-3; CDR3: CSGGQGVRADTQYF
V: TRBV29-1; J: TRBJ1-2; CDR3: CSVEGDRGNYGYTF
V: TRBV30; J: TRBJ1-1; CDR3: CAWSVRAAKAFF
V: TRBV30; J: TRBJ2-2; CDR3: CAWDATGELFF
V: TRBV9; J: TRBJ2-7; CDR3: CASSPREGVIEQYF
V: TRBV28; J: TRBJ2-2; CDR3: CASSLIPGQPTGELFF
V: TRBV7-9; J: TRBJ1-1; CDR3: CASRPDRLNTEAFF
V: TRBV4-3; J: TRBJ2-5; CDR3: CASSQGGQTQETQYF
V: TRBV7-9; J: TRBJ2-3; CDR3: CASSLGLTDLEVTDTQYF
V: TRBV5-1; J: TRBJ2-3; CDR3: CASSLAPSAQYF
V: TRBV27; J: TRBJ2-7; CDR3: CASSPYGAYEQYF
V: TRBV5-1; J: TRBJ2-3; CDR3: CASSLAFSRTDTQYF
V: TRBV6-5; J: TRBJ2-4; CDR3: CASSPNANIQYF
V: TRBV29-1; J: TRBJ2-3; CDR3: CSATPTDTQYF
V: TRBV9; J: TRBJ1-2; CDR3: CASSPLGNRPYYGYTF
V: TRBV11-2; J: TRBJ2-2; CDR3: CASRRDGLITGELFF
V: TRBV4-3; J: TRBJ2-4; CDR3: CASSQVTSGAKNIQYF
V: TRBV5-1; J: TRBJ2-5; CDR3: CASSPRTGRETQYF
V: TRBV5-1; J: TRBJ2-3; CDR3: CASSLAGHTSNTDTQYF
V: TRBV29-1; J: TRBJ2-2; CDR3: CSVVLDSANTGELFF
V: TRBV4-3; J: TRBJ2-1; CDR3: CASNGAWKIYNEQFF
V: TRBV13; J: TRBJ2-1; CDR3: CASSSTWDRAYNEQFF
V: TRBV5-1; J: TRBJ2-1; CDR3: CASRRETYNEQFF
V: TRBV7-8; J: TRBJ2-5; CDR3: CASNGQESGAQYF
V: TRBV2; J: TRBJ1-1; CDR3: CASSGEVNTEAFF
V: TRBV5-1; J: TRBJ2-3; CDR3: CASSETGASTDTQYF
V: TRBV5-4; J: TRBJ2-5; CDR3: CASSLAGSQETQYF
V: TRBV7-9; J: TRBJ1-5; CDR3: CASSLAGGIGQPQHF
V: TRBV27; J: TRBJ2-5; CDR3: CASSFGAGLQETQYF